These 26 T cell receptor beta chains were all obtained from the same sample, sequenced in a study of blood T cells in healthy people across ages. Primers used in a second PCR of about 6 to 11 cycles were a sample-barcoded 5' primer and a J-beta primer mix. In TCRdb, the 5' RACE reads were re-called with MiXCR into one record per CDR3 protein. The data hold 2 million or so distinct CDR3 sequences, with roughly 49% observed a single time. The source material was blood. The receptors shown here come from a woman between 40 and 55 years old in good health.

The V call is TRBV28, the J call TRBJ1-3; 8 bases map to TRBD1. In germline, CDR1 is MDHEN, CDR2 SYDVKM. The CDR3 runs to 16 residues. J gave up 0 bases and V 6 bases, and 7 bases lay outside the gene matches. The CDR3 region has the DNA TGTGCCAGCAGCACCGGGACAGGCTACTCTGGAAACACCATATATTTT. The encoded protein is CASSTGTGYSGNTIYF.

The CDR3 DNA follows: TGTGCCAGCAGTTTATTATCGGGAATAACAGGTACGAACACTGAAGCTTTCTTT. Residues: CASSLLSGITGTNTEAFF. The gene calls are TRBV28 and TRBJ1-1, with D tentatively TRBD1 (5 bases). This CDR3 is built from 18 residues. Looked up from germline, CDR1 is MDHEN and CDR2 is SYDVKM. Between the trimmed V and J ends, which lost 1 base and 1 base, there was a span of 19 bases.

The genes are TRBV24-1 and TRBJ2-5; D call uncertain. The J call is uncertain, as TRBJ2-7 better fits the DNA end. Looked up from germline, CDR1 is KGHDR and CDR2 is SFDVKD. This CDR3 has 13 amino acids. The CDR3 nucleotides are TGTGCCACCAGTGATAATGACATACACGAGCAGTACTTC. Protein sequence: CATSDNDIHEQYF.

This chain uses TRBV27 with TRBJ2-7, with 9 nucleotides matching TRBD2. CDR1 is MNHEY, CDR2 SMNVEV, per germline (reference sequence). V lost 2 bases to trimming and J lost 7 bases; unmatched junction nucleotides: 12. The CDR3 extends over 16 amino acids. The CDR3 DNA is TGTGCCAGCAGTTTACGGTTGCGGGGGGGCTTCGGTGAGCAGTACTTC. Translation: CASSLRLRGGFGEQYF.

The table lists this clonotype with a few counts. This chain joins TRBV20-1 and TRBJ2-1; D possibly corresponds to TRBD2 (6 bases). Germline assignment: CDR1 DFQATT and CDR2 SNEGSKA (reference sequence). The CDR3 contains 15 residues. The ends were cut back, 3 bases at V and 0 bases at J, with 12 bases in the middle. The chain's CDR3 is CSARVGTSSYNEQFF. In DNA form, the CDR3 reads TGCAGTGCTAGGGTGGGGACTTCCTCCTACAATGAGCAGTTCTTC.

This chain links TRBV7-9 with TRBJ2-7; 7 bases match TRBD1. Trimming at V came to 5 bases and at J to 6 bases, leaving 10 bases not matched to a gene. CDR3 length: 14 amino acids. Germline loops: CDR1 SEHNR, CDR2 FQNEAQ (reference sequence). In DNA, the CDR3 is TGTGCCAGCAGCCAGACGACAGGGACCTGCGAGCAGTACTTC. It yields the protein CASSQTTGTCEQYF.

The chain employs TRBV14 and TRBJ1-4; D is uncertain. From germline, CDR1 is SGHDN and CDR2 FVKESK. The CDR3 runs to 16 residues. Trimming pared 0 bases from V and 6 bases from J, leaving 14 bases between. The CDR3: CASSQESAEFDEKLFF. The CDR3 nucleotides are TGTGCCAGCAGCCAAGAGAGCGCAGAGTTCGATGAAAAACTGTTTTTT.

The sample holds many counts of this clonotype. The chain recombines TRBV29-1 with TRBJ2-7; possibly TRBD2 for D (5 bases). Germline V gene sequence: CDR1 SQVTM, CDR2 ANQGSEA. The V end lost 4 bases, the J end lost 1 base, and 14 bases lay between the germline ends. This CDR3 comprises 14 residues. This chain's CDR3 is CSVVPRTQSYEQYF. CDR3 bases: TGCAGCGTTGTTCCGAGGACTCAATCCTACGAGCAGTACTTC.

There are a few counts of this clonotype. The CDR3 region has the DNA TGCGCCAGCAGCCAAGAGGGCAGGGGCGCAAACTATGGCTACACCTTC. It specifies CASSQEGRGANYGYTF. The chain links TRBV4-3 to TRBJ1-2, with D perhaps TRBD1 (6 bases). Germline values: CDR1 LGHNA, CDR2 YSLEER. V lost 0 bases and J 2 bases, leaving 13 bases between the germline ends. This CDR3 contains 16 residues.

The V gene is TRBV5-6, the J gene TRBJ2-7; D gene unclear. The CDR3 sequence is 13 residues long. Germline CDR1 and CDR2: SGHDT and YYEEEE. Trimming took 3 bases from V and 5 from J, leaving 12 bases between them. The CDR3 DNA is TGTGCCAGCAGCTCCCTGCTTCGAGACGAGCAGTACTTC. This translates into CASSSLLRDEQYF.

The chain joins TRBV10-2 to TRBJ2-5; TRBD2 matches 8 bases. Germline V gene data show CDR1 as WSHSY and CDR2 as SAAADI. This CDR3 spans 15 amino acids. V shed 7 bases, J shed 1 base, and the junction held 8 bases outside the gene matches. CDR3 loop: CASMSLGGVQETQYF. The CDR3 DNA sequence: TGCGCCAGCATGTCTCTCGGGGGGGTCCAAGAGACCCAGTACTTC.

This clonotype was picked up a small number of times. The chain carries TRBV4-3 and TRBJ2-1; a weak D match, TRBD2 (6 bases). CDR1 is LGHNA, CDR2 YSLEER, per germline. CDR3 size: 14 residues. V dropped 1 base and J dropped 6 bases, with 10 bases sitting between them. The CDR3 region has the DNA TGCGCCAGCAGCCAAGGCGGGGTTGTCAATGAGCAGTTCTTC. This codes for CASSQGGVVNEQFF.

This clonotype was counted only a few times. The V call is TRBV10-2, the J call TRBJ1-2; 7 nucleotides agree with TRBD1. The CDR3 runs to 12 residues. Looked up from germline, CDR1 is WSHSY and CDR2 is SAAADI. With V trimmed by 10 bases and J by 5 bases, 7 bases remained unmatched. The chain's CDR3 is CATRDRGYGYTF. The CDR3 coding sequence is TGCGCCACCCGGGACAGAGGTTATGGCTACACCTTC.

In its sample, this clonotype was seen a few times. This chain joins TRBV7-2 and TRBJ2-1; no firm D call. The germline V and J ends were trimmed by 5 bases and 7 bases, with 15 bases remaining between them. CDR1 and CDR2 (germline): SGHTA, FQGNSA. This CDR3 spans 14 amino acids. The CDR3 DNA sequence: TGTGCCAGCAGCCACTTCGGCACGGCAAATGAGCAGTTCTTC. Its protein is CASSHFGTANEQFF.

The V gene is TRBV4-3, the J gene TRBJ1-4; D remains unclear. Germline assignment: CDR1 LGHNA and CDR2 YSLEER. V lost 0 bases to trimming and J lost 8 bases, with 10 bases between them. This CDR3 is 14 amino acids long. The CDR3 nucleotides are TGCGCCAGCAGCCAAGATAACAGCAAGGAAAAACTGTTTTTT. Translating it yields CASSQDNSKEKLFF.

V is TRBV6-2 or TRBV6-3 and J is TRBJ2-7; the match to TRBD2 covers 7 bases. In germline, CDR1 is MNHEY, CDR2 SVGEGT. The CDR3 runs 17 residues. J was trimmed by 3 bases and V by 6 bases; bases with no gene match: 17. CDR3 region: CASRSERGRERFYEQYF. CDR3 nucleotides: TGTGCCAGCAGATCCGAACGAGGGAGGGAGCGGTTCTACGAGCAGTACTTC.

The J gene is TRBJ1-5, the V gene TRBV20-1; possible D gene TRBD1, 6 bases. This CDR3 has 15 amino acids. Trimming removed 4 bases at V and 2 bases at J, with 15 bases between. Germline CDR1 is DFQATT and CDR2 is SNEGSKA (reference sequence). This CDR3 reads CSANGGALRNQPQHF. The CDR3, as DNA: TGCAGTGCTAATGGGGGGGCTTTGCGCAATCAGCCCCAGCATTTT.

This clonotype came up a few times. The chain has TRBV11-1 and TRBJ2-5; D not resolved. The V end lost 3 bases, the J end lost 2 bases, and 10 bases lay between the germline ends. The CDR3 loop spans 14 amino acids. Per the germline V gene, CDR1 is SGHAT and CDR2 is FQDESV (reference sequence). Here the CDR3 DNA reads TGTGCCAGCAGCTTCAGACCGGCTCAAGAGACCCAGTACTTC. Residues: CASSFRPAQETQYF.

The CDR3 sequence is CSVEDMPTYNEQFF. As DNA, the CDR3 is TGCAGCGTTGAAGATATGCCCACCTACAATGAGCAGTTCTTC. The gene calls are TRBV29-1 and TRBJ2-1; no definite D call. Germline CDR1 SQVTM, CDR2 ANQGSEA. The CDR3 spans 14 residues. The ends were cut back, 0 bases at V and 2 bases at J, with 8 bases in the middle.

The rearrangement joins TRBV28 to TRBJ2-7; TRBD2 matches at 8 bases. The CDR3 covers 15 residues. Looked up from germline, CDR1 is MDHEN and CDR2 is SYDVKM. V shed 8 bases and J 0 bases; nucleotides not matched to a gene: 9. The CDR3, as DNA: TGTGCCAGCTCAGTTGGGGGACTAGACTCCTACGAGCAGTACTTC. Its translation: CASSVGGLDSYEQYF. Drawing the rest from reference TRBV28 and TRBJ2-7, the complete variable domain is DVKVTQSSRYLVKRTGEKVFLECVQDMDHENMFWYRQDPGLGLRLIYFSYDVKMKEKGDIPEGYSVSREKKERFSLILESASTNQTSMYLCASSVGGLDSYEQYFGPGTRLTVT.

The rearrangement uses TRBV9 and TRBJ1-2; no firm D call. CDR3 length equals 14 residues. In germline, CDR1 is SGDLS, CDR2 YYNGEE. With 0 bases removed from V and 5 bases from J, the gap between germline ends came to 11 bases. In DNA form, the CDR3 reads TGTGCCAGCAGCGTAGCATGGGATGCTTATGGCTACACCTTC. Translation: CASSVAWDAYGYTF.

V gene TRBV3-1 combines with J gene TRBJ2-4; 13 bases are shared with TRBD2. Germline V gene sequence: CDR1 LGHDT, CDR2 YNNKEL (reference sequence). The CDR3 runs 18 residues. Trimming cost V 1 base and J 5 bases; bases outside gene matches: 8. CDR3 sequence (DNA): TGTGCCAGCAGCCAAGGACTAGCGGGGGGCCCTATTCAAAACATTCAGTACTTC. Its protein is CASSQGLAGGPIQNIQYF. Full variable domain (missing parts from reference TRBV3-1 and TRBJ2-4): DTAVSQTPKYLVTQMGNDKSIKCEQNLGHDTMYWYKQDSKKFLKIMFSYNNKELIINETVPNRFSPKSPDKAHLNLHINSLELGDSAVYFCASSQGLAGGPIQNIQYFGAGTRLSVL.

This clonotype was counted between two and nine times. The gene calls are TRBV15 and TRBJ2-6; 9 bases fit TRBD1. With 4 bases clipped from V and 7 bases from J, the junction kept 5 bases outside the gene matches. The length of the CDR3 is 15 residues. The germline V gene has CDR1 LNHNV and CDR2 YYDKDF (reference sequence). CDR3 protein: CATSTRDRAANVLTF. CDR3 bases: TGTGCCACCAGCACCCGGGACAGGGCTGCCAACGTCCTGACTTTC. Looking up the rest from reference TRBV15 and TRBJ2-6 gives the full variable domain: DAMVIQNPRYQVTQFGKPVTLSCSQTLNHNVMYWYQQKSSQAPKLLFHYYDKDFNNEADTPDNFQSRRPNTSFCFLDIRSPGLGDTAMYLCATSTRDRAANVLTFGAGSRLTVL.

V usage is TRBV4-3 and J usage is TRBJ1-5; D is unclear. Trimming took off 0 bases at V and 7 bases at J, with 13 bases between the two ends. CDR1 and CDR2 from the germline V gene are LGHNA and YSLEER. This CDR3 spans 15 amino acids. For the CDR3, the DNA is TGCGCCAGCAGCCAAGATCGGTTAGAGGGACAGCCCCAGCATTTT. Its translation is CASSQDRLEGQPQHF.

This clonotype appeared a few times. The chain joins TRBV4-3 to TRBJ2-3; a possible D gene is TRBD2 (6 bases). Germline lookup yields CDR1 LGHNA and CDR2 YSLEER. This CDR3 region has 16 residues. V was pared by 3 bases and J by 1 base, with 14 bases between. The CDR3 DNA sequence: TGCGCCAGCAGCCAGAGCGGCGGGACCCGCACAGATACGCAGTATTTT. Translating gives CASSQSGGTRTDTQYF.

This clonotype was counted a single time. This chain connects TRBV2 to TRBJ1-4; D unclear. The CDR3 is made up of 12 amino acids. Trimming cost V 6 bases and J 7 bases, with 9 bases left between them. From germline, CDR1 is SNHLY and CDR2 FYNNEI. The CDR3 reads CASRPGVEKLFF. CDR3 nucleotide sequence: TGTGCCAGCAGGCCCGGGGTTGAAAAACTGTTTTTT. Complete variable domain (other parts from reference TRBV2 and TRBJ1-4): EPEVTQTPSHQVTQMGQEVILRCVPISNHLYFYWYRQILGQKVEFLVSFYNNEISEKSEIFDDQFSVERPDGSNFTLKIRSTKLEDSAMYFCASRPGVEKLFFGSGTQLSVL.